Following are 15 T cell receptor beta chains from one sample sequenced in a study of T cell repertoires in cytomegalovirus infection. These receptors' antigens are unknown. TCRdb reanalysed the reads using MiXCR and keeps one entry per CDR3 protein. In the table there are some 320,000 distinct CDR3 sequences, 25% to 35% of which are singletons. This material consisted of cultured PBMCs, taken from culture after CMV antigen stimulation. The origin of the receptors is a human donor in good health (CMV status not recorded). Some clones in this sample may be carry-over from other donors' samples.

This chain connects TRBV6-1 to TRBJ2-3, with TRBD2 matching 14 bases. The germline gives CDR1 MNHNS, CDR2 SASEGT. CDR3 length equals 15 residues. The trim removed 9 bases at V and 5 bases at J, leaving 7 bases unmatched. Written as DNA, the CDR3 is TGTGCCAGTAGCGGGACTAGCGGGGGTAGAGATACGCAGTATTTT. Protein product: CASSGTSGGRDTQYF.

The gene calls are TRBV7-6 and TRBJ2-7; D is perhaps TRBD1 or TRBD2 (5 bases each). CDR1 is SGHVS and CDR2 is FNYEAQ in the germline V gene. This CDR3 is 16 amino acids long. The V end lost 1 base, the J end lost 1 base, and 14 bases lay between the germline ends. CDR3 loop: CASSLEGPFTSYEQYF. In nucleotides, the CDR3 is TGTGCCAGCAGCTTAGAGGGACCGTTCACGTCCTACGAGCAGTACTTC.

The chain combines TRBV6-6 with TRBJ1-5; D unresolved. The ends were cut back, 6 bases at V and 3 bases at J, with 21 bases in the middle. CDR1 is MNHNY, CDR2 SVGAGI, per germline (reference sequence). This CDR3 has 17 amino acids. The chain's CDR3 is CASRQSRSGNSNQPQHF. Written as DNA, the CDR3 is TGTGCCAGCAGACAATCCCGGTCAGGCAACTCCAATCAGCCCCAGCATTTT.

As to this clonotype: A read error is possible here, since a much larger clone lies one base away. This sequence joins TRBV7-2 and TRBJ1-1, with TRBD1 as a possible D gene (6 bases). The CDR3 runs to 14 residues. The germline CDR1 and CDR2 sequences are SGHTA and FQGNSA. This chain's CDR3 is CASSPGHLNTEALF. The CDR3 region has the DNA TGTGCCAGCAGCCCGGGACACCTAAACACTGAAGCTTTGTTT.

The sample holds many counts of this clonotype. The rearrangement joins TRBV7-2 to TRBJ2-1, with TRBD2 identical over 10 bases. CDR3 length: 17 residues. CDR1 SGHTA and CDR2 FQGNSA come from the germline V gene. The junction had 3 bases not matched to a gene; V was cut back by 1 base and J by 0 bases. The CDR3 sequence: CASSLVASGGSYNEQFF. CDR3 nucleotide sequence: TGTGCCAGCAGCTTAGTGGCTAGCGGGGGCTCCTACAATGAGCAGTTCTTC.

V and J are TRBV27 and TRBJ1-1; D is undetermined. CDR3 length equals 14 residues. V lost 9 bases to trimming and J lost 0 bases, with 14 bases between them. Looked up from germline, CDR1 is MNHEY and CDR2 is SMNVEV (reference sequence). CDR3 region: CASQSSGMNTEAFF. In DNA, the CDR3 is TGTGCCAGTCAAAGTAGTGGGATGAACACTGAAGCTTTCTTT.

This clonotype was detected a few times. This chain links TRBV9 with TRBJ2-5, with D unclear. V was cut by 0 bases and J by 4 bases, with 13 bases left in between. The CDR3 consists of 15 residues. From germline, CDR1 is SGDLS and CDR2 YYNGEE. The CDR3 protein is CASSVGLTVPETQYF. CDR3 nucleotide sequence: TGTGCCAGCAGCGTAGGTCTTACGGTTCCAGAGACCCAGTACTTC.

The chain joins TRBV6-6 to TRBJ2-3, with 12 bases aligning to TRBD2. This CDR3 contains 16 residues. Germline V gene data show CDR1 as MNHNY and CDR2 as SVGAGI (reference sequence). J lost 4 bases, V lost 5 bases, and 7 bases had no gene match. CDR3 protein: CASSGRTSGTPDTQYF. CDR3 in DNA: TGTGCCAGCAGTGGCCGGACTAGCGGGACGCCAGATACGCAGTATTTT.

The chain couples TRBV12-3 or TRBV12-4 to TRBJ2-1; possible D gene TRBD2, 5 bases. This CDR3 has 15 residues. V was trimmed by 6 bases and J by 3 bases, leaving 15 bases between them. Here the CDR3 DNA reads TGTGCCAGCAGCCCCGAGGGCGGAAGCTACAATGAGCAGTTCTTC. Translated, it gives CASSPEGGSYNEQFF.

In this sample, this clonotype turned up a few times. V is TRBV19 and J is TRBJ2-6; 10 nucleotides align to TRBD1. The CDR3 consists of 17 residues. Germline-derived CDR1 and CDR2 are LNHDA and SQIVND (reference sequence). V trimming: 4 bases; J trimming: 2 bases; junction bases outside the gene matches: 5. The CDR3 bases are TGTGCCAGTAGTAAGGGACAGGGGTTCGCTGGGGCCAACGTCCTGACTTTC. This encodes CASSKGQGFAGANVLTF.

The V call is TRBV5-4, the J call TRBJ2-1, with D tentatively TRBD2 (6 bases). V was clipped by 4 bases and J by 3 bases, with 17 bases between them. Germline CDR1 and CDR2: SGHNT and YYREEE (reference sequence). The CDR3 runs 16 residues. The CDR3 region has the DNA TGTGCCAGCAGCCGCGGAGGTGGGGGGAACTACAATGAGCAGTTCTTC. Residues: CASSRGGGGNYNEQFF. Full variable domain (rest looked up from reference TRBV5-4 and TRBJ2-1): ETGVTQSPTHLIKTRGQQVTLRCSSQSGHNTVSWYQQALGQGPQFIFQYYREEENGRGNFPPRFSGLQFPNYSSELNVNALELDDSALYLCASSRGGGGNYNEQFFGPGTRLTVL.

The rearrangement links TRBV29-1 to TRBJ2-5; D is possibly TRBD2 (5 bases). V dropped 2 bases and J dropped 5 bases, with 12 bases sitting between them. The CDR3 has 13 residues. Germline V gene sequence: CDR1 SQVTM, CDR2 ANQGSEA. CDR3 sequence reads: CSVEPPGMETQYF. In DNA, the CDR3 is TGCAGCGTTGAACCCCCGGGAATGGAGACCCAGTACTTC.

The chain uses TRBV11-3 and TRBJ2-1; TRBD2 agrees at 7 bases. The V gene end was trimmed by 5 bases and the J gene end by 9 bases; junction bases not matched to a gene: 4. CDR1 and CDR2 from the germline V gene are SGHNT and YENEEA. This CDR3 has 12 amino acids. CDR3 sequence: CASSQGRGEQFF. The CDR3 region has the DNA TGTGCCAGCAGCCAAGGGAGGGGTGAGCAGTTCTTC.

This clonotype appeared a few times. CDR3 protein: CASSLLPYRVQNTEAFF. DNA of the CDR3: TGTGCCAGCAGTTTATTGCCTTACAGGGTCCAAAACACTGAAGCTTTCTTT. The genes are TRBV28 and TRBJ1-1; D is possibly TRBD1 (6 bases). CDR3 length equals 17 residues. Germline CDR1 reads MDHEN; CDR2 reads SYDVKM. Trimming shortened V by 1 base and J by 2 bases, and 17 bases separated the two germline ends. Supplemented by reference TRBV28 and TRBJ1-1, the full variable domain reads DVKVTQSSRYLVKRTGEKVFLECVQDMDHENMFWYRQDPGLGLRLIYFSYDVKMKEKGDIPEGYSVSREKKERFSLILESASTNQTSMYLCASSLLPYRVQNTEAFFGQGTRLTVV.

The rearrangement joins TRBV2 to TRBJ2-5; D remains ambiguous. The CDR3 length is 11 residues. The germline V gene encodes CDR1 SNHLY and CDR2 FYNNEI. The V end was cut by 1 base, the J end by 5 bases, with 2 bases between. The CDR3, as DNA: TGTGCCAGCAGTGAAGACGAGACCCAGTACTTC. Protein: CASSEDETQYF.